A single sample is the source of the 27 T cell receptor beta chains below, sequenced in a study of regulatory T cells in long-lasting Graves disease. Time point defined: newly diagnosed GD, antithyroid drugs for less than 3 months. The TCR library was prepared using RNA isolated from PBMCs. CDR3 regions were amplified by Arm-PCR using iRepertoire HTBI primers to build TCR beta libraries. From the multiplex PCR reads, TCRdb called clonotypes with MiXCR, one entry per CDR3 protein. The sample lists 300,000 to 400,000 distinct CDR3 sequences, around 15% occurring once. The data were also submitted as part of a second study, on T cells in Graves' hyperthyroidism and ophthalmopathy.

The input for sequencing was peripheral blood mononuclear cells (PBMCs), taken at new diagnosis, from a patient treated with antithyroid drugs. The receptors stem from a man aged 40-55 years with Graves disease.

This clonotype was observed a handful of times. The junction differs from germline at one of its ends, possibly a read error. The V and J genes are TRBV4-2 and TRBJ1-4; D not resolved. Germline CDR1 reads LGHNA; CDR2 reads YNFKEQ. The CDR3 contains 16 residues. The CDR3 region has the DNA TGTGCTAGCAGCCAATCCTACTCCGCAACTAATGAAAAACTGTTTTTT. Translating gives CASSQSYSATNEKLFF.

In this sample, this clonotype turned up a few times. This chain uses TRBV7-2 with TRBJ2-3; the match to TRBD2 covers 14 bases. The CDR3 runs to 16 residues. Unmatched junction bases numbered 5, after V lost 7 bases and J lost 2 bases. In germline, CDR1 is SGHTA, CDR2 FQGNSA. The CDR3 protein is CASTQGLAGVTDTQYF. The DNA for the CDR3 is TGTGCCAGCACCCAGGGACTAGCGGGGGTCACAGATACGCAGTATTTT. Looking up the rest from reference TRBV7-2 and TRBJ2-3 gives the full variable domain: GAGVSQSPSNKVTEKGKDVELRCDPISGHTALYWYRQSLGQGLEFLIYFQGNSAPDKSGLPSDRFSAERTGGSVSTLTIQRTQQEDSAVYLCASTQGLAGVTDTQYFGPGTRLTVL.

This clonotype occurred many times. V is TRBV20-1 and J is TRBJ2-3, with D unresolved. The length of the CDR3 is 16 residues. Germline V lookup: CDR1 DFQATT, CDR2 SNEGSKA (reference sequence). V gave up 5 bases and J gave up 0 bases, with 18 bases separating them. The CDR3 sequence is CSAATGPDTSTDTQYF. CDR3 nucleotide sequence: TGCAGTGCTGCAACCGGGCCCGATACTAGCACAGATACGCAGTATTTT.

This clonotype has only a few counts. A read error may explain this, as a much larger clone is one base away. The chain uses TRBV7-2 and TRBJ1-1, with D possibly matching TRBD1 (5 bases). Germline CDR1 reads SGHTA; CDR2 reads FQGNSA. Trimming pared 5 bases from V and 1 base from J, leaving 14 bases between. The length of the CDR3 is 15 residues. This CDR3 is CASSANGGGNTEAFF. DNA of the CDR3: TGTGCCAGCAGCGCTAACGGGGGGGGGAACACTGAAGCTTTCTTT.

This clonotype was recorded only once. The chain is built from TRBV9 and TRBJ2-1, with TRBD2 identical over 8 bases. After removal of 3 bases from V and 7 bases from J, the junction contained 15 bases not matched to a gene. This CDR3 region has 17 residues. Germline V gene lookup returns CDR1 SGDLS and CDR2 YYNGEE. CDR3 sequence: CASSGEGTGSGRNEQFF. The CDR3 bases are TGTGCCAGCAGCGGCGAAGGGACCGGGAGCGGGAGAAATGAGCAGTTCTTC.

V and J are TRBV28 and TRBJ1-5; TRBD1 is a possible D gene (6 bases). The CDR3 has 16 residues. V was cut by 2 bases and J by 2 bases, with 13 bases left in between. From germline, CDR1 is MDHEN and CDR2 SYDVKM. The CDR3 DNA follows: TGTGCCAGCAGTTTAAGGGAGGGGGACGGCAATCAGCCCCAGCATTTT. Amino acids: CASSLREGDGNQPQHF.

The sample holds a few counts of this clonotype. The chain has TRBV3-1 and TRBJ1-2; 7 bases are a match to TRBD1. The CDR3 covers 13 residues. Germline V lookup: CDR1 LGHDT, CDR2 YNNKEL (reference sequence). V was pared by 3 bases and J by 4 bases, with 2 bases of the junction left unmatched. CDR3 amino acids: CASSQGTVYGYTF. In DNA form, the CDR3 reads TGTGCCAGCAGCCAGGGGACAGTCTATGGCTACACCTTC.

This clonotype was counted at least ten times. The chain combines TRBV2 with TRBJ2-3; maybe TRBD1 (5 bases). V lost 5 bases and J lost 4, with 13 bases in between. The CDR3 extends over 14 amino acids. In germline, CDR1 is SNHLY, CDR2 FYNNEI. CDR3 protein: CASSYARVSDTQYF. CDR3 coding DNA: TGTGCCAGCAGTTATGCCAGGGTTTCAGATACGCAGTATTTT.

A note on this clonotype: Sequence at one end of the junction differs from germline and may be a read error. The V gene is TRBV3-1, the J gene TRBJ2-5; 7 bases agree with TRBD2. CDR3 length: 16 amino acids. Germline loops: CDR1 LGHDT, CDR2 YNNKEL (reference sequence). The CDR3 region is CVSSLLKRGRQETQYF. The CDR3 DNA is TGTGTCAGCAGCCTTTTGAAGCGGGGCCGACAAGAGACCCAGTACTTC.

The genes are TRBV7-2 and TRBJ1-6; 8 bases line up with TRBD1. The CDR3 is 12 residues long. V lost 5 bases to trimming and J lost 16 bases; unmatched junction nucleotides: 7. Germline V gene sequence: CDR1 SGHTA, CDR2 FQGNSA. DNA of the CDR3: TGTGCCAGCAGCAGACAGGGGATATCTCTCCACTTT. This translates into CASSRQGISLHF.

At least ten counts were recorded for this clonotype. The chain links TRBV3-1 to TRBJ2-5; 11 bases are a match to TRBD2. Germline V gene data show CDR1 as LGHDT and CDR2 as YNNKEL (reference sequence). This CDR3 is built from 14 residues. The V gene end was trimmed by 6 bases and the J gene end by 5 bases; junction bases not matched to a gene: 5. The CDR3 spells CASRLAGDDETQYF. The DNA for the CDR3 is TGTGCCAGCAGACTAGCGGGGGATGATGAGACCCAGTACTTC.

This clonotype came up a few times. CDR3 sequence reads: CSARGLGLTYNEQFF. Written as DNA, the CDR3 is TGCAGTGCCAGGGGGCTAGGGCTAACCTACAATGAGCAGTTCTTC. V is TRBV20-1 and J is TRBJ2-1; 8 nucleotides line up with TRBD1. The J segment lost 2 bases and the V segment lost 6 bases, leaving 9 bases of the junction unmatched. This CDR3 contains 15 residues. Germline CDR1 is DFQATT and CDR2 is SNEGSKA (reference sequence).

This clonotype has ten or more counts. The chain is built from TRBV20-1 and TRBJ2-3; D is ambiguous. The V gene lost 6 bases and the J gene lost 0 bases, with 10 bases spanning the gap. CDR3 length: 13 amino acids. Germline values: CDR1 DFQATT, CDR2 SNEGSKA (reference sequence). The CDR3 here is CSATKVSTDTQYF. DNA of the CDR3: TGCAGTGCCACAAAGGTTAGCACAGATACGCAGTATTTT.

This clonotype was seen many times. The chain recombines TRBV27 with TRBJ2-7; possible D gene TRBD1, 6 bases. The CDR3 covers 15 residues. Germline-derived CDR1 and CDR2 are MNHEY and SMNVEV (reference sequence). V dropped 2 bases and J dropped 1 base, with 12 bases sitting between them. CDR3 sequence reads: CASSLGSTGSYEQYF. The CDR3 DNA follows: TGTGCCAGCAGTTTAGGGAGCACAGGGTCCTACGAGCAGTACTTC.

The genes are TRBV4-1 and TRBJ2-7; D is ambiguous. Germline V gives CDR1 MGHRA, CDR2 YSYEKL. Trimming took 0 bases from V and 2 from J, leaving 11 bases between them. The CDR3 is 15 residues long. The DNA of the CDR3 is TGCGCCAGCAGCCAAGAATGGATAAGTACCTACGAGCAGTACTTC. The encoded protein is CASSQEWISTYEQYF.

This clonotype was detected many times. Here the CDR3 DNA reads TGTGCCAGCAGTTTACGGGGAGGGAGAACTGAAGCTTTCTTT. This sequence encodes CASSLRGGRTEAFF. V and J are TRBV12-3 or TRBV12-4 and TRBJ1-1; no clear D gene. The CDR3 is made up of 14 amino acids. Trimming shortened V by 2 bases and J by 5 bases, and 12 bases separated the two germline ends.

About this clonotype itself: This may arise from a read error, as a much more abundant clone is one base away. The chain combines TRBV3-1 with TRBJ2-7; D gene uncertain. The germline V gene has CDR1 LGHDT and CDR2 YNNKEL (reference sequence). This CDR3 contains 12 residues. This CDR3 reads CASSRHYGVLDF. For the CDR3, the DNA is TGTGCCAGCAGCCGCCATTACGGCGTGTTAGACTTC.

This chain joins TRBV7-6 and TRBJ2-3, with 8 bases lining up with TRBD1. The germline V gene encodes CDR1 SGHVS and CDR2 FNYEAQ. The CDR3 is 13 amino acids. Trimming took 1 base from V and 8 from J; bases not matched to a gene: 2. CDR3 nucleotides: TGTGCCAGCAGCTTAGAAGGACAGGGTACGCAGTATTTT. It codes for CASSLEGQGTQYF.

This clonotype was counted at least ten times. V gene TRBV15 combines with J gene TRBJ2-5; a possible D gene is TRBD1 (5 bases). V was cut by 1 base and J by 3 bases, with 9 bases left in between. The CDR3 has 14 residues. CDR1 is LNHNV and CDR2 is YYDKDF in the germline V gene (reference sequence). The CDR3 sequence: CATSRGGREETQYF. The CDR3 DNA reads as TGTGCCACCAGCAGAGGGGGCAGGGAAGAGACCCAGTACTTC.

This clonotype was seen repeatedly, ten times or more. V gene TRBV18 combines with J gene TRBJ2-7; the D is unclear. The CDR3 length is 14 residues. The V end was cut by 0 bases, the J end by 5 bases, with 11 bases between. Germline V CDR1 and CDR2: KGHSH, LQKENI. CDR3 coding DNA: TGTGCCAGCTCACCACCGCCGGGTTACAACGAGCAGTACTTC. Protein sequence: CASSPPPGYNEQYF.

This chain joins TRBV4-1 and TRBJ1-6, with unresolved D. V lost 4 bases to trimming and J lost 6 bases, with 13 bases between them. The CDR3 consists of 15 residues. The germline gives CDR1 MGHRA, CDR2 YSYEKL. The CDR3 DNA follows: TGCGCCAGCAGCCTTGGTCAGGCAGGTAATTCACCCCTCCACTTT. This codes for CASSLGQAGNSPLHF.

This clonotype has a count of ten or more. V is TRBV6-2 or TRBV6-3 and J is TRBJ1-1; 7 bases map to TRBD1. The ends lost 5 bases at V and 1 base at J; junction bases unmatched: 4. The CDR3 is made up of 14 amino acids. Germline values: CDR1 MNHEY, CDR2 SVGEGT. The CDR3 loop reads CASSTDRENTEAFF. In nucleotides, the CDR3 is TGTGCCAGCAGTACCGACAGGGAGAACACTGAAGCTTTCTTT.

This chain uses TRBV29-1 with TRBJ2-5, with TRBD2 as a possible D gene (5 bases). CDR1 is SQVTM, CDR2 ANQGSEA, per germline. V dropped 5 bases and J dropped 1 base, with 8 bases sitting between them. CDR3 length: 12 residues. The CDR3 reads CSVRRGQETQYF. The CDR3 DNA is TGCAGCGTTCGACGGGGCCAAGAGACCCAGTACTTC.

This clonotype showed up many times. The CDR3 nucleotides are TGTGCCAGCAGCCCGACCGGGACTAGCGGGGGGGCCGTAAATGAGCAGTTCTTC. It encodes CASSPTGTSGGAVNEQFF. This chain links TRBV5-6 with TRBJ2-1, with 16 bases matching TRBD2. Unmatched junction bases numbered 11, after V lost 4 bases and J lost 7 bases. CDR1 and CDR2 from the germline V gene are SGHDT and YYEEEE. The CDR3 has 18 residues.

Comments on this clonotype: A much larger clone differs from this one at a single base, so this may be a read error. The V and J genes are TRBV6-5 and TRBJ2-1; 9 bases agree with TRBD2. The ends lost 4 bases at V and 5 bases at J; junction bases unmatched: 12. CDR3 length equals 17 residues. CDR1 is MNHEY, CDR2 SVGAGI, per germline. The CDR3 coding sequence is TGTGCCAGCAGTTTTGGTACTCTTAGCGGGGGAGACAATGAGCAGTTCTTC. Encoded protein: CASSFGTLSGGDNEQFF.

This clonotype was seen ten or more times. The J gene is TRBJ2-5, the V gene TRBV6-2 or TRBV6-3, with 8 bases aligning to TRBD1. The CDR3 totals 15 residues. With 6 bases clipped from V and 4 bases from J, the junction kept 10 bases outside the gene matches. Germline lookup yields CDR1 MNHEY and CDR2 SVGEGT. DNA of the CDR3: TGTGCCAGCAGGAGGGGCAGGGGGCGGGTAGAGACCCAGTACTTC. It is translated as CASRRGRGRVETQYF.

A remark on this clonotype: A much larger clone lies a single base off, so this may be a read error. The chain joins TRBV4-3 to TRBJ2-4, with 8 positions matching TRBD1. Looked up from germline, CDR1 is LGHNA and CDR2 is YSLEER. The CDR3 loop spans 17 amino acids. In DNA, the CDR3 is TGCGCCAGCAGCCAAGATGCTCCAGGGGGCGCGTTTAATGAGCGGTTCTTC. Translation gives CASSQDAPGGAFNERFF.